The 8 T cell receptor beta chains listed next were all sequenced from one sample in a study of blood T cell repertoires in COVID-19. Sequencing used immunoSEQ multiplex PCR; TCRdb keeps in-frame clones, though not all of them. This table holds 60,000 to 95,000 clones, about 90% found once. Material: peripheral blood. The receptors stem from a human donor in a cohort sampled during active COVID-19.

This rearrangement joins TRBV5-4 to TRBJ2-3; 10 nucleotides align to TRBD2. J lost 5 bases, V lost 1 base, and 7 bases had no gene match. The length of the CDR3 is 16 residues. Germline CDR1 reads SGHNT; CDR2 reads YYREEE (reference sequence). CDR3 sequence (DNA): TGTGCCAGCAGCTTGAGGAGCGGGGGGGTTGGAGATACGCAGTATTTT. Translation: CASSLRSGGVGDTQYF. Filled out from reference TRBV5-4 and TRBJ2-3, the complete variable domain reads ETGVTQSPTHLIKTRGQQVTLRCSSQSGHNTVSWYQQALGQGPQFIFQYYREEENGRGNFPPRFSGLQFPNYSSELNVNALELDDSALYLCASSLRSGGVGDTQYFGPGTRLTVL.

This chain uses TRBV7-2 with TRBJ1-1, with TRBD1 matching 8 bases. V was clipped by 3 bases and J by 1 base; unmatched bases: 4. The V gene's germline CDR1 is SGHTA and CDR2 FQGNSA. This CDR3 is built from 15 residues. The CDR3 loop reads CASSFLTGANTEAFF. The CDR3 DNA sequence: TGTGCCAGCAGCTTTCTGACAGGGGCGAACACTGAAGCTTTCTTT.

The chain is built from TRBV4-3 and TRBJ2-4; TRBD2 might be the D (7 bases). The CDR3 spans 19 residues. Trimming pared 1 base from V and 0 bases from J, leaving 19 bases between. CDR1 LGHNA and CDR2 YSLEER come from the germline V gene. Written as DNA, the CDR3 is TGCGCCAGCAGCCAAGTGACTAGTCGGGGGGCACTAGCCAAAAACATTCAGTACTTC. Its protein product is CASSQVTSRGALAKNIQYF.

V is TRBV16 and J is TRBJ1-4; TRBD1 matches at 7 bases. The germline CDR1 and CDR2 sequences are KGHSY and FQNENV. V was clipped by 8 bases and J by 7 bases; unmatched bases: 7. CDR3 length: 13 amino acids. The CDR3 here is CASASGTVEKLFF. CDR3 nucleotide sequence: TGTGCCAGCGCAAGTGGGACAGTTGAAAAACTGTTTTTT.

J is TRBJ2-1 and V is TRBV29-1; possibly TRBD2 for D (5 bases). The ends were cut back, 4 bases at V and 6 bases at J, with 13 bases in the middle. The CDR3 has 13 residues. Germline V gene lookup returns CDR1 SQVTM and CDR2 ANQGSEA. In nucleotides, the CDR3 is TGCAGCGTTGCCCTAGCCCTCGCCAATGAGCAGTTCTTC. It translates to CSVALALANEQFF.

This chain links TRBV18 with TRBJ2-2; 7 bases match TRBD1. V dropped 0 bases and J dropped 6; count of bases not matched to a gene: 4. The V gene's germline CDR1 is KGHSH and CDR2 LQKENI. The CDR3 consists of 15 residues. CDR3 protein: CASSPPKGTAGELFF. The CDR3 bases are TGTGCCAGCTCACCACCAAAGGGGACAGCCGGGGAGCTGTTTTTT. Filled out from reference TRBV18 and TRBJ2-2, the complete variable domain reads NAGVMQNPRHLVRRRGQEARLRCSPMKGHSHVYWYRQLPEEGLKFMVYLQKENIIDESGMPKERFSAEFPKEGPSILRIQQVVRGDSAAYFCASSPPKGTAGELFFGEGSRLTVL.

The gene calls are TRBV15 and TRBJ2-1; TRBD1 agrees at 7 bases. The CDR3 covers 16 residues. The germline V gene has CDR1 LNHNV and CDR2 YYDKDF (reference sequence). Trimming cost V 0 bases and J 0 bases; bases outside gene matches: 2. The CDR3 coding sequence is TGTGCCACCAGCAGAGATCGGGACAGCTCCTACAATGAGCAGTTCTTC. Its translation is CATSRDRDSSYNEQFF.

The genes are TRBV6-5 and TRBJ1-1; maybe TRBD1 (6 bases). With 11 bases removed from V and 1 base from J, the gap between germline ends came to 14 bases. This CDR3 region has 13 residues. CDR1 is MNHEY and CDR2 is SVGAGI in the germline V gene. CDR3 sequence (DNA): TGTGCCTGCGGGCAGGGGCGGAACACTGAAGCTTTCTTT. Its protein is CACGQGRNTEAFF.